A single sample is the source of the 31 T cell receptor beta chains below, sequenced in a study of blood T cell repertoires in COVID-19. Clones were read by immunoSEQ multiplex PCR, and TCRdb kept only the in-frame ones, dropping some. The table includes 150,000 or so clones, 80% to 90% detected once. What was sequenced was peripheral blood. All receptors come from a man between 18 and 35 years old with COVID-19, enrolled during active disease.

The CDR3 region is CASSSPQYNEQFF. The CDR3 DNA reads as TGTGCCAGCAGCTCCCCTCAGTACAATGAGCAGTTCTTC. The chain employs TRBV7-3 and TRBJ2-1; D call uncertain. The germline V gene has CDR1 SGHTA and CDR2 FQGTGA. The CDR3 is 13 residues long. Trimming removed 4 bases from V and 4 bases from J, with 8 bases in between.

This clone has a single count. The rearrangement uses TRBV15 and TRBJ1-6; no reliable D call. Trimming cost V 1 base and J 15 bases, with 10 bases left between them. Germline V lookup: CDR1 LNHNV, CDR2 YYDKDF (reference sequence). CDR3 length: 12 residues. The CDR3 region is CATSRGGLHLHF. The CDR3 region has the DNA TGTGCCACCAGCAGAGGAGGTCTTCACCTCCACTTT.

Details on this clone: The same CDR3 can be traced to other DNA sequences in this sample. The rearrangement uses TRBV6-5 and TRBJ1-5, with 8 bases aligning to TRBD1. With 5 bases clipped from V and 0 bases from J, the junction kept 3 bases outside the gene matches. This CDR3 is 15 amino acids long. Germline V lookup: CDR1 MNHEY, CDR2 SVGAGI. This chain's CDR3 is CASSRTGSSNQPQHF. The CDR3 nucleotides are TGTGCCAGCAGTCGGACAGGGAGTAGCAATCAGCCCCAGCATTTT.

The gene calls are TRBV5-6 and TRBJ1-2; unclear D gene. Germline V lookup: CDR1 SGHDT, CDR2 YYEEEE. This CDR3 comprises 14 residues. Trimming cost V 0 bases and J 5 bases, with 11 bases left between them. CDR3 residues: CASSLGDNLYGYTF. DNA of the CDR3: TGTGCCAGCAGCTTGGGAGACAATCTGTATGGCTACACCTTC. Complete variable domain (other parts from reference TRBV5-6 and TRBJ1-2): DAGVTQSPTHLIKTRGQQVTLRCSPKSGHDTVSWYQQALGQGPQFIFQYYEEEERQRGNFPDRFSGHQFPNYSSELNVNALLLGDSALYLCASSLGDNLYGYTFGSGTRLTVV.

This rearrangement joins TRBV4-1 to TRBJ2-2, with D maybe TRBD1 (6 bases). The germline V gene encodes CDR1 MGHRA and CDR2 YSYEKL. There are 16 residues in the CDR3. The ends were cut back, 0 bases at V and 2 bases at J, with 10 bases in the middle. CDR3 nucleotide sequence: TGCGCCAGCAGCCAAGATGGACAGCCTAACACCGGGGAGCTGTTTTTT. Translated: CASSQDGQPNTGELFF.

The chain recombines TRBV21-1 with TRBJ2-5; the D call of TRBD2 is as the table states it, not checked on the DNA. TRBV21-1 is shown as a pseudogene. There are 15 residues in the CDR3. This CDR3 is CARRETRLLQETQYF. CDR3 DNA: TGTGCCAGAAGGGAAACTAGACTCCTCCAAGAGACCCAGTACTTC.

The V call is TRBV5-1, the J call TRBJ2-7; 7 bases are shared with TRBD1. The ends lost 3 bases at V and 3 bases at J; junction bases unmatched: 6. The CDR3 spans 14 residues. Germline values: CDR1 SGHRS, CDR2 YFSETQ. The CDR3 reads CASSSGTENYEQYF. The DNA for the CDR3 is TGCGCCAGCAGCTCCGGGACAGAGAACTACGAGCAGTACTTC. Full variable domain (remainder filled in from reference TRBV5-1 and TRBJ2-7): KAGVTQTPRYLIKTRGQQVTLSCSPISGHRSVSWYQQTPGQGLQFLFEYFSETQRNKGNFPGRFSGRQFSNSRSEMNVSTLELGDSALYLCASSSGTENYEQYFGPGTRLTVT.

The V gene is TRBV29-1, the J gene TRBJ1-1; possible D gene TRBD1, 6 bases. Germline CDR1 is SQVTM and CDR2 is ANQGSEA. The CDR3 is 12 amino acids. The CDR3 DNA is TGCAGTTTCACTCGCAGGGGTACTGAAGCTTTCTTT. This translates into CSFTRRGTEAFF.

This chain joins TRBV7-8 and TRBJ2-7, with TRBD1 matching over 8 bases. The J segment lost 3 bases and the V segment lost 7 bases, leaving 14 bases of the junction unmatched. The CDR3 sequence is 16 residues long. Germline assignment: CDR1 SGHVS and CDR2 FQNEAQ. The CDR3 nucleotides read TGTGCCAGCAACCACGGGACAGGAGGGGCCCTCTACGAGCAGTACTTC. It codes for CASNHGTGGALYEQYF.

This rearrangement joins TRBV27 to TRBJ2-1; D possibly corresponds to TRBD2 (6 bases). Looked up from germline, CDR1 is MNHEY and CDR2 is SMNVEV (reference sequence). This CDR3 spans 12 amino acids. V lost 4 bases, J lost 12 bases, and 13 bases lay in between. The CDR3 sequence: CASSSTTRLQFF. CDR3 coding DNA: TGTGCCAGCAGTTCCACGACTAGACTGCAGTTCTTC.

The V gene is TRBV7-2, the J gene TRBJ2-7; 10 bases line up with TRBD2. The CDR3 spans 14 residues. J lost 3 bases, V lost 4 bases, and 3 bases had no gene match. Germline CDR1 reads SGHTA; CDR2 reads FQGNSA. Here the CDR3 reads CASSSGTSVYEQYF. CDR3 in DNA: TGTGCCAGCAGCTCCGGGACTAGCGTCTACGAGCAGTACTTC.

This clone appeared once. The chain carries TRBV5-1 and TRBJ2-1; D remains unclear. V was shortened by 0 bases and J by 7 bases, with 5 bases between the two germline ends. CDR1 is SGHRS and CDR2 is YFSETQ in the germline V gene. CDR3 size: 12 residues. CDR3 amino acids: CASSLAFNEQFF. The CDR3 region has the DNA TGCGCCAGCAGCTTGGCCTTTAATGAGCAGTTCTTC.

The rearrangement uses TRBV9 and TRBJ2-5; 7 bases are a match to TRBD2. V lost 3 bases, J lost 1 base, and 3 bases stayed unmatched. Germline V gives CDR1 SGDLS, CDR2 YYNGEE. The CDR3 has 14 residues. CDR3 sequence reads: CASSESGAQETQYF. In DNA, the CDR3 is TGTGCCAGCAGCGAGAGCGGGGCCCAAGAGACCCAGTACTTC. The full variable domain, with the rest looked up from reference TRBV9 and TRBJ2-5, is DSGVTQTPKHLITATGQRVTLRCSPRSGDLSVYWYQQSLDQGLQFLIQYYNGEERAKGNILERFSAQQFPDLHSELNLSSLELGDSALYFCASSESGAQETQYFGPGTRLLVL.

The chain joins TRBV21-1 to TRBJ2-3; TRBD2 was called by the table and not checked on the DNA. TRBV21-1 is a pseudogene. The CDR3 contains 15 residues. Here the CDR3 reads CASSNGLAGGYTQYF. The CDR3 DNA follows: TGTGCCAGCAGCAATGGGCTAGCGGGCGGATATACGCAGTATTTT.

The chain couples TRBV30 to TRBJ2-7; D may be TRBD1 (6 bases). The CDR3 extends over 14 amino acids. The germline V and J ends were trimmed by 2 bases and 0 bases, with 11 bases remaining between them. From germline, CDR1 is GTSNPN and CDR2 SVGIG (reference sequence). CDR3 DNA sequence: TGTGCCTGGAGTAGGGGGTCCTCCTCCTACGAGCAGTACTTC. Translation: CAWSRGSSSYEQYF.

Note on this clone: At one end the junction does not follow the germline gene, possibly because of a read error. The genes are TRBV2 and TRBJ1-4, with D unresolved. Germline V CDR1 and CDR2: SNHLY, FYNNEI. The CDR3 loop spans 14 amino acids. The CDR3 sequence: CASSDLGVNEKLLF. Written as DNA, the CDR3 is TGTGCCAGCAGTGACCTGGGAGTTAATGAAAAACTGCTTTTT.

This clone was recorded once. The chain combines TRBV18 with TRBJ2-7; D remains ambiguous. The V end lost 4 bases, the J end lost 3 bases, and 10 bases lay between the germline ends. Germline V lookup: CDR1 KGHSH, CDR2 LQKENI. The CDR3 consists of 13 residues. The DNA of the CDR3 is TGTGCCAGCTCACGGTGGCAAGACTACGAGCAGTACTTC. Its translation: CASSRWQDYEQYF.

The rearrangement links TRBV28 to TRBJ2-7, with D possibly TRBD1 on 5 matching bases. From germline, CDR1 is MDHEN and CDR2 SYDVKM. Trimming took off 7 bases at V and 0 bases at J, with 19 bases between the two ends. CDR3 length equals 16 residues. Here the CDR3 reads CASNKGPTTLSYEQYF. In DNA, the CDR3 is TGTGCCAGCAACAAGGGGCCGACAACCCTCTCCTACGAGCAGTACTTC.

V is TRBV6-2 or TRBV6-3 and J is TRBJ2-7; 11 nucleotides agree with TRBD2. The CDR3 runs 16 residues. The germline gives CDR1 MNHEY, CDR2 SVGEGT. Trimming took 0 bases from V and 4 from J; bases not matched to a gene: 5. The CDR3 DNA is TGTGCCAGCAGTTACTCGTTGGGACTAGCGGAATACGAGCAGTACTTC. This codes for CASSYSLGLAEYEQYF.

CDR3 loop: CASSLVGGSSGANVLTF. The CDR3 region has the DNA TGTGCCAGCAGCTTGGTTGGGGGGAGCTCTGGGGCCAACGTCCTGACTTTC. The rearrangement joins TRBV7-2 to TRBJ2-6, with D perhaps matching TRBD2 (6 bases). Trimming pared 3 bases from V and 0 bases from J, leaving 12 bases between. Germline CDR1 is SGHTA and CDR2 is FQGNSA. This CDR3 comprises 17 residues.

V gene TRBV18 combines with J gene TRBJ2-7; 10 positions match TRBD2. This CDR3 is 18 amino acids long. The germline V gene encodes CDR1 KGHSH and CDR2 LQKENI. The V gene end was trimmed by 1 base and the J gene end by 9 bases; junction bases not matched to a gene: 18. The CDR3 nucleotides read TGTGCCAGCTCACCACTCCCGGGAGTAGCGGGGGGACACCTAATGCAGTACTTC. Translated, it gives CASSPLPGVAGGHLMQYF. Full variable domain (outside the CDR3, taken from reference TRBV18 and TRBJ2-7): NAGVMQNPRHLVRRRGQEARLRCSPMKGHSHVYWYRQLPEEGLKFMVYLQKENIIDESGMPKERFSAEFPKEGPSILRIQQVVRGDSAAYFCASSPLPGVAGGHLMQYFGPGTRLTVT.

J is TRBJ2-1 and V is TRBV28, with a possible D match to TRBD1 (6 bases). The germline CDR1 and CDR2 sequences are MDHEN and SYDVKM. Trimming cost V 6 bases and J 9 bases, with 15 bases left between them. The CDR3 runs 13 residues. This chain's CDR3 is CASRPSSRGEQFF. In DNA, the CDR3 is TGTGCCAGCAGACCAAGCTCCAGGGGTGAGCAGTTCTTC. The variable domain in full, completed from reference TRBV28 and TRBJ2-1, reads DVKVTQSSRYLVKRTGEKVFLECVQDMDHENMFWYRQDPGLGLRLIYFSYDVKMKEKGDIPEGYSVSREKKERFSLILESASTNQTSMYLCASRPSSRGEQFFGPGTRLTVL.

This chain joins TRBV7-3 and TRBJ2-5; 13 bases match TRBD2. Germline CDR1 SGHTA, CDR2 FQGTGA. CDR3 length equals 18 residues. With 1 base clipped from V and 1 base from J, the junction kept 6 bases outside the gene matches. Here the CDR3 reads CASSLRGRLAGGQETQYF. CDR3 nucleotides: TGTGCCAGCAGCTTAAGAGGCAGACTAGCGGGAGGCCAAGAGACCCAGTACTTC. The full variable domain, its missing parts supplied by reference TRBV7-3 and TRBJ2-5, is GAGVSQTPSNKVTEKGKYVELRCDPISGHTALYWYRQSLGQGPEFLIYFQGTGAADDSGLPNDRFFAVRPEGSVSTLKIQRTERGDSAVYLCASSLRGRLAGGQETQYFGPGTRLLVL.

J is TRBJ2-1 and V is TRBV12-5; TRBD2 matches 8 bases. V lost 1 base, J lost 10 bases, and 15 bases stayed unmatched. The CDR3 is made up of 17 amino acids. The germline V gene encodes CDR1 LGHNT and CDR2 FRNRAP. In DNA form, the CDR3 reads TGTGCTAGTGGTTTGGCTCTAGCGGGCCAATCCCCCCCGGAGCAGTTCTTC. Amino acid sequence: CASGLALAGQSPPEQFF.

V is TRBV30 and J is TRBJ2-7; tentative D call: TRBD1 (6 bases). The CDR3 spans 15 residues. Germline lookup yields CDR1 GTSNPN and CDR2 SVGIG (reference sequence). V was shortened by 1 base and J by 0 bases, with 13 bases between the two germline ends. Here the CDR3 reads CAWSGKGVSSYEQYF. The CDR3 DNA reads TGTGCCTGGAGTGGAAAGGGGGTTTCCTCCTACGAGCAGTACTTC.

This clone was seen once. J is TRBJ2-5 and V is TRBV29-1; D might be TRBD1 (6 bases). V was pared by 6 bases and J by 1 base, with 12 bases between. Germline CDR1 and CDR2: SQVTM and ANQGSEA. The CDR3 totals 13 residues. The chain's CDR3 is CSVTGQAQETQYF. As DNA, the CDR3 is TGCAGCGTAACAGGGCAAGCCCAAGAGACCCAGTACTTC.

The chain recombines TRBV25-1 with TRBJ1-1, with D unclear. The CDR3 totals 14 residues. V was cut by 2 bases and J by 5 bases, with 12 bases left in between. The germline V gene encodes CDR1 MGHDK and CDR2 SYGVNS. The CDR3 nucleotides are TGTGCCAGCAGTGAAGTGGGAGGGTGGACTGAAGCTTTCTTT. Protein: CASSEVGGWTEAFF.

The CDR3 bases are TGTGCCAGCAGTGGCCCCAGGGGATACTACAATGAGCAGTTCTTC. Translation: CASSGPRGYYNEQFF. The chain carries TRBV25-1 and TRBJ2-1, with a possible D match to TRBD1 (6 bases). The germline gives CDR1 MGHDK, CDR2 SYGVNS. The CDR3 runs 15 residues. Between the trimmed V and J ends, which lost 4 bases and 3 bases, there was a span of 13 bases.

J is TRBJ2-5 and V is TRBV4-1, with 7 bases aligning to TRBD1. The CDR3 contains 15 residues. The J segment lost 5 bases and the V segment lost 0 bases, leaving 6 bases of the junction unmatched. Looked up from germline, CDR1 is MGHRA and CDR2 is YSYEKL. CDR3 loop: CASSQEPRGRETQYF. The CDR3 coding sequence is TGCGCCAGCAGCCAAGAACCGAGGGGGCGGGAGACCCAGTACTTC.

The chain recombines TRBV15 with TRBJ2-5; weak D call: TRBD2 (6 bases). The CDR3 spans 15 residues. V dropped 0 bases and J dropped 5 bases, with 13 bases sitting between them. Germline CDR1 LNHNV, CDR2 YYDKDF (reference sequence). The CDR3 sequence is CATSRDAGPRETQYF. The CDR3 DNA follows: TGTGCCACCAGCAGAGACGCGGGGCCCCGGGAGACCCAGTACTTC.

CDR3 nucleotide sequence: TGTGCCAGCAGCGGAGGGCAATATAATTCACCCCTCCACTTT. It yields the protein CASSGGQYNSPLHF. The rearrangement links TRBV9 to TRBJ1-6, with unresolved D. This CDR3 spans 14 amino acids. Trimming removed 3 bases at V and 4 bases at J, with 8 bases between. Germline lookup yields CDR1 SGDLS and CDR2 YYNGEE.